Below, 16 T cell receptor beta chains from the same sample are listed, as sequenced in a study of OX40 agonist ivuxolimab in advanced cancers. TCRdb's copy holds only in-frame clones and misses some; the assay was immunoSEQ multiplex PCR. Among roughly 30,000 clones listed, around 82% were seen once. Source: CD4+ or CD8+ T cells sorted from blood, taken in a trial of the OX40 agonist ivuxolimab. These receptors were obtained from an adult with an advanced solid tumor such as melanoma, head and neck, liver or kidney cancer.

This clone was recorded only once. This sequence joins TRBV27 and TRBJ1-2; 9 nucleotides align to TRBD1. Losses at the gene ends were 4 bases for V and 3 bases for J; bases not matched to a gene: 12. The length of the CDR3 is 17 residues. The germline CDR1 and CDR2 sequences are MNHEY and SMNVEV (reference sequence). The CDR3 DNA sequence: TGTGCCAGCAGTTCAACCGGGACAGGGACCGGTGACTATGGCTACACCTTC. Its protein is CASSSTGTGTGDYGYTF.

In DNA, the CDR3 is TGTGCCAGCAGCCCTACAGGGGGCGCCTATGGCTACACCTTC. The encoded protein is CASSPTGGAYGYTF. This chain links TRBV27 with TRBJ1-2, with 9 bases that match TRBD1. V lost 6 bases to trimming and J lost 4 bases; unmatched junction nucleotides: 6. Germline assignment: CDR1 MNHEY and CDR2 SMNVEV (reference sequence). The CDR3 covers 14 residues.

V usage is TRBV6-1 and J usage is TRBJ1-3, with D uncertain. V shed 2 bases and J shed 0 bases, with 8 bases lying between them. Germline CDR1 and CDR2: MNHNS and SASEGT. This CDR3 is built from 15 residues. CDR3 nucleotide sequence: TGTGCCAGCAGTGAATGGCGAAGCTCTGGAAACACCATATATTTT. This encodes CASSEWRSSGNTIYF.

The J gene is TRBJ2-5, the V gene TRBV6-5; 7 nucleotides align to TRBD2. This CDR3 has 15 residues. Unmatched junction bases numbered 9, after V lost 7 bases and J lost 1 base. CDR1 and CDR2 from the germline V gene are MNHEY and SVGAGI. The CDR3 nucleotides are TGTGCCAGCACCCAGGGCGGGGGTTCCCAAGAGACCCAGTACTTC. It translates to CASTQGGGSQETQYF.

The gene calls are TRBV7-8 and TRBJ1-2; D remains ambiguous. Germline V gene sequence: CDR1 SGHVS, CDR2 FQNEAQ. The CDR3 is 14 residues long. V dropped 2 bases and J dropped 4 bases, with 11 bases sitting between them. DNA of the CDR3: TGTGCCAGCAGCTTAAGTAGTGGTCTCTATGGCTACACCTTC. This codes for CASSLSSGLYGYTF.

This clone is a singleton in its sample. The CDR3 nucleotides are TGTGCCAGCAGTTTATCGCTAGCGGGGGCCTACGAGCAGTACTTC. Its protein product is CASSLSLAGAYEQYF. This sequence joins TRBV27 and TRBJ2-7; TRBD2 matches 10 bases. J gave up 2 bases and V 0 bases, and 1 base lay outside the gene matches. The CDR3 covers 15 residues. CDR1 MNHEY and CDR2 SMNVEV come from the germline V gene (reference sequence).

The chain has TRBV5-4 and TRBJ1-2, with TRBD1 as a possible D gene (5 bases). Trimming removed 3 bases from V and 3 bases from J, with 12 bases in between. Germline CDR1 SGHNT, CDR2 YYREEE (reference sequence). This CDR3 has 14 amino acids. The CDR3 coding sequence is TGTGCCAGCAGCTCTCGGGGGTTTGACTATGGCTACACCTTC. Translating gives CASSSRGFDYGYTF.

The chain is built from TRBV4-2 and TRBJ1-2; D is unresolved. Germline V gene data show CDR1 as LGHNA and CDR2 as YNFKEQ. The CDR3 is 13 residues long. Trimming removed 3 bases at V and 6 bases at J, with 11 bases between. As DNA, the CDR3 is TGTGCCAGCAGCCACCACCCCCCGGATGGCTACACCTTC. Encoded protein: CASSHHPPDGYTF.

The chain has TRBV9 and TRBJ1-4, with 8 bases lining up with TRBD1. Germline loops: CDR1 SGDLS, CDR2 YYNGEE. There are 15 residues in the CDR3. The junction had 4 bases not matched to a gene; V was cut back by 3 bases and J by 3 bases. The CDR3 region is CASSAQGEANEKLFF. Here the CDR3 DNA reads TGTGCCAGCAGCGCACAGGGGGAAGCTAATGAAAAACTGTTTTTT.

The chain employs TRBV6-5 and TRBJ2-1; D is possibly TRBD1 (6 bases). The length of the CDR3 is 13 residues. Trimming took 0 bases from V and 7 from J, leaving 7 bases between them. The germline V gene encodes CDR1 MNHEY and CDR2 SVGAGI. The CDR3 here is CASSYSTGNEQFF. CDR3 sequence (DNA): TGTGCCAGCAGTTACTCCACAGGGAATGAGCAGTTCTTC.

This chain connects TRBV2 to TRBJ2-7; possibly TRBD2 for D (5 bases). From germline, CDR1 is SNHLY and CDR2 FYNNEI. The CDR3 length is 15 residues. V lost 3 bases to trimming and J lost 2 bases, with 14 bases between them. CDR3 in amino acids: CASSEKPGWAYEQYF. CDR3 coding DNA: TGTGCCAGCAGTGAGAAACCGGGGTGGGCCTACGAGCAGTACTTC.

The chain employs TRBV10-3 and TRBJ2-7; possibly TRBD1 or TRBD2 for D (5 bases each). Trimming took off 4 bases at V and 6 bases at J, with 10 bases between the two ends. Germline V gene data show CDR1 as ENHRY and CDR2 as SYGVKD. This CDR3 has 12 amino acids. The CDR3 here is CAISVGGPEQYF. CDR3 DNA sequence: TGTGCCATCAGTGTTGGGGGTCCCGAGCAGTACTTC.

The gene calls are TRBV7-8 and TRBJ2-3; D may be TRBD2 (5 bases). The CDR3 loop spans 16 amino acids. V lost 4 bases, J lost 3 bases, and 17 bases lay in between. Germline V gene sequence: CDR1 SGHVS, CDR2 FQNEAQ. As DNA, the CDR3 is TGTGCCAGCAGCTCACTCCGGGAAGACGGGACAGATACGCAGTATTTT. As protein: CASSSLREDGTDTQYF.

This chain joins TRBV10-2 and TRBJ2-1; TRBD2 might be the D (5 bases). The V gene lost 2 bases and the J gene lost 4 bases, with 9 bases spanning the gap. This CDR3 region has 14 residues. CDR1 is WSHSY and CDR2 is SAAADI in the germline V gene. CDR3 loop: CASSERLPYNEQFF. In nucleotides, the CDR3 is TGCGCCAGCAGTGAGAGACTACCTTACAATGAGCAGTTCTTC.

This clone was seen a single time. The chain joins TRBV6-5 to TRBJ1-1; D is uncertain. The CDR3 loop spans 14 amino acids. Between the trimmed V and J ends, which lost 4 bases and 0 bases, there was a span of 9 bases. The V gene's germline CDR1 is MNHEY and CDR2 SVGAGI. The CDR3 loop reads CASSLRLLNTEAFF. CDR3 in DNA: TGTGCCAGCAGTTTAAGGCTTTTGAACACTGAAGCTTTCTTT.

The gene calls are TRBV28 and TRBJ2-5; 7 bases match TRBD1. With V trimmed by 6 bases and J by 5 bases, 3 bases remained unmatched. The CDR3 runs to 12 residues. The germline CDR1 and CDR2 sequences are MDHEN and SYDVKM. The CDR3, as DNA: TGTGCCAGCAGCAAGGGGGCTGAGACCCAGTACTTC. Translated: CASSKGAETQYF.